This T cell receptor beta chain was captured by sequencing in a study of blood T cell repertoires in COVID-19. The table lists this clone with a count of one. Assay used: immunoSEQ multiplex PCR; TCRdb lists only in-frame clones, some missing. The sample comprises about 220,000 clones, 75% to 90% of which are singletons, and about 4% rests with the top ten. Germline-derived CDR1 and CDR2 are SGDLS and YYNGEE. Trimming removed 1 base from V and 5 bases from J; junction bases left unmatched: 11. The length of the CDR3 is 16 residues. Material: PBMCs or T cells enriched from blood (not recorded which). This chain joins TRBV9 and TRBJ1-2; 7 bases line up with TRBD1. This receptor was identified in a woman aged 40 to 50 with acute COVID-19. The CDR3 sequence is CASSVRLDRVEYGYTF. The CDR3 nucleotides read TGTGCCAGCAGCGTAAGGCTTGACAGGGTGGAATATGGCTACACCTTC.